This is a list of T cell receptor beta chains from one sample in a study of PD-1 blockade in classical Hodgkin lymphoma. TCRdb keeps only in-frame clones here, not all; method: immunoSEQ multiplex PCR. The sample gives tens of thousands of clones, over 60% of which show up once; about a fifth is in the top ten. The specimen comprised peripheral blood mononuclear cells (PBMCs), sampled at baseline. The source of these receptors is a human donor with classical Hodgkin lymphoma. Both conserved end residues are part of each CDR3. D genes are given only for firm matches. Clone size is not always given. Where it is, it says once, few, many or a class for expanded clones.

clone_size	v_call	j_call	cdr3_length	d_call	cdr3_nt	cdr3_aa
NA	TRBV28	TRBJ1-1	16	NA	TGTGCCAGCAGTTTTCTGTCGGGGCCCGGGAACACTGAAGCTTTCTTT	CASSFLSGPGNTEAFF
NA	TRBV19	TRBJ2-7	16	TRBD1	TGTGCCAGTAGTATAGGTGACAGGGCCGGGACCTACGAGCAGTACTTC	CASSIGDRAGTYEQYF
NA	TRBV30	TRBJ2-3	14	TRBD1	TGTGCCTGGAGTGTAACAGGGGGCACAGATACGCAGTATTTT	CAWSVTGGTDTQYF
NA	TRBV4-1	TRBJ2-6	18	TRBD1	TGCGCCAGCAGCCAAGAAGTACAGGGGTTTTCTGGGGCCAACGTCCTGACTTTC	CASSQEVQGFSGANVLTF
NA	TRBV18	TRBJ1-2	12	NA	TGTGCCAGCGCCCCAGGGGCGGATGGCTACACCTTC	CASAPGADGYTF
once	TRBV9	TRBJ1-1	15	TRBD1	TGTGCCAGCAGTGGGGTGGGACAGGGGATCACTGAAGCTTTCTTT	CASSGVGQGITEAFF
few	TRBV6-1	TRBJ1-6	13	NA	TGTGCCGCTCAAGGGACACAACCATCACCCCTCCACTTT	CAAQGTQPSPLHF
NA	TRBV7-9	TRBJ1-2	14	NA	TGTGCCAGCAGCTTTTCCTCCCTGTGGTATGGCTACACCTTC	CASSFSSLWYGYTF
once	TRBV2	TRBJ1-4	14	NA	TGTGCCAGCAGGGTCCAGGGAACTAATGAAAAACTGTTTTTT	CASRVQGTNEKLFF
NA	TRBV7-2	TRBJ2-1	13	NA	TGTGCCAGCAGCCCAAGGGGTGGTAATGAGCAGTTCTTC	CASSPRGGNEQFF
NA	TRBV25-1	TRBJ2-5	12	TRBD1	TGTGCCACCTCTGGACAGGCGGAGACCCAGTACTTC	CATSGQAETQYF
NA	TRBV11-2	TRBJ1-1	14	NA	TGTGCCAGCAGCTTATGGGGCCGGAACACTGAAGCTTTCTTT	CASSLWGRNTEAFF
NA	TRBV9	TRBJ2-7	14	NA	TGTGCCAGCAGCGTAGGGGACCCTAACTACGAGCAGTACTTC	CASSVGDPNYEQYF
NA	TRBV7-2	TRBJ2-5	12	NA	TGTGCCAGCAGCTTAGAAGATACGACCCAGTACTTC	CASSLEDTTQYF
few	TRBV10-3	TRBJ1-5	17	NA	TGTGCCATCAGTGAGTCAAACGGCCACCTTAGCAATCAGCCCCAGCATTTT	CAISESNGHLSNQPQHF
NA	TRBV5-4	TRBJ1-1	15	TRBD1	TGTGCCAGCAGCTTATGGGACAGGGATGGCACTGAAGCTTTCTTT	CASSLWDRDGTEAFF
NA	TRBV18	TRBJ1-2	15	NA	TGTGCCAGCTCCCCGGGGCCGGGCAGCATATATGGCTACACCTTC	CASSPGPGSIYGYTF
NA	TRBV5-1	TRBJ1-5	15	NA	TGCGCCAGCAGCTTGGAGGGGCGGGGCAATCAGCCCCAGCATTTT	CASSLEGRGNQPQHF
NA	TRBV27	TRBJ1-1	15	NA	TGTGCCAGCAGTTTATACTGGGGACAGAACACTGAAGCTTTCTTT	CASSLYWGQNTEAFF
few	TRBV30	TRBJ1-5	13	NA	TGTGCCTGGAGTGCATCGGCAGGGCAGCCCCAGCATTTT	CAWSASAGQPQHF
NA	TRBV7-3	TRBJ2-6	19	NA	TGTGCCAGCAGCTTAAAATTAGACACCCCTAGCTCTGGGGCCAACGTCCTGACTTTC	CASSLKLDTPSSGANVLTF
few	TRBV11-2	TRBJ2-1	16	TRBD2	TGTGCCAGCAGCTTAGGTCGACTAGCGACATACAATGAGCAGTTCTTC	CASSLGRLATYNEQFF
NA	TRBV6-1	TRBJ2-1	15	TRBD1	TGTGCCAGCAGTCCCCGGGACAGGGGGCGGGATGAGCAGTTCTTC	CASSPRDRGRDEQFF
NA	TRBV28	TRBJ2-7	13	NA	TGTGCCAGCAGTTTTCCGGTTCCCTACGAGCAGTACTTC	CASSFPVPYEQYF
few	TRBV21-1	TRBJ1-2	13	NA	TGTGCCAGCTCAAGTACTGGTAACTATGGCTACACCTTC	CASSSTGNYGYTF
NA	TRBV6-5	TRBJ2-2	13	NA	TGTGCCAGCAGTTTATACAAGCCCGGGGAGCTGTTTTTT	CASSLYKPGELFF
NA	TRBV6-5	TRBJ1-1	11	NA	TGTGCCAGCAGTCAGGGTCTGGGAACTTTCTTT	CASSQGLGTFF
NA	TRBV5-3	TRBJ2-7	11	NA	TGTGCCAGCAGCCTAACCTACGAGCAGTACTTC	CASSLTYEQYF
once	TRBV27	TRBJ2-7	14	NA	TGTGCCAGCAGCCGGGGGGCGGCCTTTGTGGAGCAGTACTTC	CASSRGAAFVEQYF
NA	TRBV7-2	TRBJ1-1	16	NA	TGTGCCAGCAGCTTAGAGGGTCCTGGGGCGAACACTGAAGCTTTCTTT	CASSLEGPGANTEAFF
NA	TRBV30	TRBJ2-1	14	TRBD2	TGTGCCTGGAGTGTTGGGCGGGACTATAATGAGCAGTTCTTC	CAWSVGRDYNEQFF
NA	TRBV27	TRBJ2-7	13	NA	TGTGCCAGCAGTTTATCTCCCCCCTACGAGCAGTACTTC	CASSLSPPYEQYF
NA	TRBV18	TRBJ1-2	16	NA	TGTGCCAGCTCACCCAAATTGGCGGCAGAGAGTGGCGGCTACACCTTC	CASSPKLAAESGGYTF
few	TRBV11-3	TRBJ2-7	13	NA	TGTGCCAGCAGCCAGACTCCATCCTACGAGCAGTACTTC	CASSQTPSYEQYF
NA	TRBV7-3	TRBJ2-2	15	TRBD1	TGTGCCAGCAGCGACAGGGGCGCGAACACCGGGGAGCTGTTTTTT	CASSDRGANTGELFF
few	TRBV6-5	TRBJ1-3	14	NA	TGTGCCAGCAGTACCGGGAACTCTGGAAACACCATATATTTT	CASSTGNSGNTIYF
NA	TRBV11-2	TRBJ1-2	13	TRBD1	TGTGCCAGCAGCTTACAGGGGGATGGGGGCTACACCTTC	CASSLQGDGGYTF
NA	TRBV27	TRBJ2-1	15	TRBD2	TGTGCCAGCAGTTTGGCGGGGGGGACCTACAATGAGCAGTTCTTC	CASSLAGGTYNEQFF
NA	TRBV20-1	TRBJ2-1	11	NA	TGCAGTGCTCCACGACAGAATGAGCAGTTCTTC	CSAPRQNEQFF
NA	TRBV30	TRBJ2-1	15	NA	TGTGCCTCGGAAACGGGCCTCAAGGGTAGTAGTGAGCAGTTCTTC	CASETGLKGSSEQFF
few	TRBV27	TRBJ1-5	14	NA	TGTGCCAGCAGTTTAAGACAGGTCAATCAGCCCCAGCATTTT	CASSLRQVNQPQHF
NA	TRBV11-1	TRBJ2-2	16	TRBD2	TGTGCCAGCAGACCAATAGCGGGAGGTCGGGGCGGGGAGCTGTTTTTT	CASRPIAGGRGGELFF
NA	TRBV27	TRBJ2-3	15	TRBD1	TGTGCCAGCAGTTCTTGGACAGGGGGAGACACGACGCAGTATTTT	CASSSWTGGDTTQYF
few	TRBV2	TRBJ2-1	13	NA	TGTGCCAGCAGTGCGACCACCTACAATGAGCAGTTCTTC	CASSATTYNEQFF
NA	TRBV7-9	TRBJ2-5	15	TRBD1	TGTGCCAGCAGCTCCCCCGGACAGGGAAGAGAGACCCAGTACTTC	CASSSPGQGRETQYF
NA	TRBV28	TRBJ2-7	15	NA	TGTGCCAGCAGTTTATATCGATCGGGGTTCTACGAGCAGTACTTC	CASSLYRSGFYEQYF
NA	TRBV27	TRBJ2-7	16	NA	TGTGCCAGCAGTTTATCGTCTCGGGCCTTCATCTACGAGCAGTACTTC	CASSLSSRAFIYEQYF
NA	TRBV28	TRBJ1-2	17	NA	TGTGCCAGCAGGAAAAACCCTGGAGTGTCCCCCCATTATGGCTACACCTTC	CASRKNPGVSPHYGYTF
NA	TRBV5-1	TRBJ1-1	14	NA	TGCGCCAGCAGCTTTAACACAGGAAACACTGAAGCTTTCTTT	CASSFNTGNTEAFF
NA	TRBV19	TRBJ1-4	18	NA	TGTGCCAGTAGTACTGGGAGGTTGGGAACACCAACTAATGAAAAACTGTTTTTT	CASSTGRLGTPTNEKLFF
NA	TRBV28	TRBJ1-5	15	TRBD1	TGTGCCAGCAGTTTAATGGGACAGGGGACTCAGCCCCAGCATTTT	CASSLMGQGTQPQHF
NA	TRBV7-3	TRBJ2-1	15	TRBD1	TGTGCCAGCAGCTTAAGAGGGACAGGGCTTACTGAGCAGTTCTTC	CASSLRGTGLTEQFF
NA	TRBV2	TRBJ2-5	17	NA	TGTGCCAGCAGTGGGGGTGAAGGAGACTGGCGACAAGAGACCCAGTACTTC	CASSGGEGDWRQETQYF
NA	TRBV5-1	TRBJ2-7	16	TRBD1	TGCGCCAGCAGCTTGGAGGGGACAGGCAACTCCTACGAGCAGTACTTC	CASSLEGTGNSYEQYF
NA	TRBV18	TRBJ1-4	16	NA	TGTGCCAGCTCACCACCCCCTCCTAGGGGTAATGAAAAACTGTTTTTT	CASSPPPPRGNEKLFF
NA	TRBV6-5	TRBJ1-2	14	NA	TGTGCCAGCAGGAGGGACACCTCTAACTATGGCTACACCTTC	CASRRDTSNYGYTF
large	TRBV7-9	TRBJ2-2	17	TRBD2	TGTGCCAGCAGCTTGGACCGGGCGGGAGTTGTCACCGGGGAGCTGTTTTTT	CASSLDRAGVVTGELFF
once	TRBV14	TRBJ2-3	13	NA	TGTGCCAGCAGCCCAGCACAGGGCCTCGCGCAGTATTTT	CASSPAQGLAQYF
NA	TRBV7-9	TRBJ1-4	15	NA	TGTGCCAGCAGCTTAGCGCGGACAGTGAATGAAAAACTGTTTTTT	CASSLARTVNEKLFF